This T cell receptor beta chain derives from a study of identical twins. As to this clonotype: Antigen: not known.

Study findings and constraints: Twins' excess sharing was less marked for out-of-frame beta sequences.

With 3 bases clipped from V and 5 bases from J, the junction kept 15 bases outside the gene matches. The CDR3 contains 17 residues. The germline V gene has CDR1 GTSNPN and CDR2 SVGIG (reference sequence). A single record per CDR3 protein comes from TCRdb applying MiXCR to the 5' RACE reads. Of 430,000 or so distinct CDR3 sequences in the sample, approximately 25% were seen once. The data were also submitted as part of a second study, on T cells expressing NK-cell markers. That paper notes: Each TCR beta repertoire originated in sorted T cells that were CD3+CD56+NKG2C+, CD3+CD56+NKG2C- or CD3+CD56-NKG2C+.

This chain connects TRBV30 to TRBJ2-1; 8 positions agree with TRBD1. Specimen: CD4+ T cells sorted from blood. This receptor was taken from a woman between 18 and 29 years old in good health. CDR3 loop: CAWSQTQGAVRNNEQFF. CDR3 bases: TGTGCCTGGAGCCAAACCCAGGGGGCGGTAAGAAACAATGAGCAGTTCTTC.